These T cell receptor beta chains were read from a single sample in a study of cytomegalovirus exposure and HLA in healthy donors. Clones were read by immunoSEQ multiplex PCR, and TCRdb kept only the in-frame ones, dropping some. In the table there are some 99,000 clones, 73% of which are singletons. Material for sequencing was PBMCs. The source of these receptors is a man in his forties in good health and CMV-seronegative. Both conserved end residues are part of each CDR3. Each record gives: D gene, V gene, clone size, J gene, CDR3 protein, CDR3 DNA. A D gene is named only where the DNA matches it firmly. Clone size is shown for a subset of rows, as once, few, many or a class of expanded clone.

NA,TRBV5-1,NA,TRBJ2-7,CASSTTGYEQYF,TGCGCCAGCAGCACGACAGGCTACGAGCAGTACTTC
NA,TRBV5-1,NA,TRBJ2-6,CASSPDGVSGANVLTF,TGCGCCAGCAGCCCGGACGGGGTCTCTGGGGCCAACGTCCTGACTTTC
NA,TRBV5-4,few,TRBJ1-6,CASSVIGQNSPLHF,TGTGCCAGCAGCGTGATCGGACAGAATTCACCCCTCCACTTT
TRBD1,TRBV13,NA,TRBJ1-1,CASSLSLYRGTKAFF,TGTGCCAGCAGCCTCTCCTTGTACAGGGGAACTAAAGCTTTCTTT
NA,TRBV27,NA,TRBJ1-2,CASSLSRANYGYTF,TGTGCCAGCAGTTTATCACGGGCTAACTATGGCTACACCTTC
NA,TRBV19,NA,TRBJ1-1,CASSGRVGAMNTEAFF,TGTGCCAGTAGTGGGAGGGTTGGAGCCATGAACACTGAAGCTTTCTTT
NA,TRBV6-6,few,TRBJ2-1,CASSLPGSYNEQFF,TGTGCCAGCAGTTTACCAGGCTCCTACAATGAGCAGTTCTTC
TRBD1,TRBV7-8,NA,TRBJ1-2,CASSLSSGGFGYTF,TGTGCCAGCAGCTTATCGTCAGGGGGCTTTGGCTACACCTTC
NA,TRBV30,NA,TRBJ2-3,CAWSSTGITDTQYF,TGTGCCTGGAGTTCCACAGGAATCACAGATACGCAGTATTTT
TRBD1,TRBV5-1,NA,TRBJ1-1,CASSILQGANTEAFF,TGCGCCAGCAGCATCCTACAGGGGGCGAATACTGAAGCTTTCTTT
TRBD2,TRBV7-2,NA,TRBJ2-7,CASSRGGLAGGNREQYF,TGTGCCAGCAGTCGAGGAGGGCTAGCGGGGGGAAACCGCGAGCAGTACTTC
TRBD2,TRBV5-1,NA,TRBJ2-7,CASSSIGDYPREQYF,TGCGCCAGCAGCTCAATAGGGGACTACCCGCGCGAGCAGTACTTC
NA,TRBV4-1,NA,TRBJ2-7,CASSQYSTGSPYEQYF,TGCGCCAGCAGCCAATATTCTACAGGGAGTCCCTACGAGCAGTACTTC
TRBD1,TRBV7-2,NA,TRBJ2-7,CASSLNVRQGDTYEQYF,TGTGCCAGCAGCCTTAATGTCAGACAGGGGGACACCTACGAGCAGTACTTC
TRBD2,TRBV5-1,NA,TRBJ2-5,CASSLQPSGGQETQYF,TGCGCCAGCAGCTTGCAACCTAGCGGGGGTCAAGAGACCCAGTACTTC
TRBD2,TRBV9,NA,TRBJ2-1,CASSGVGLGLGEQFF,TGTGCCAGCAGCGGAGTGGGACTAGGGTTGGGGGAGCAGTTCTTC
TRBD1,TRBV5-1,NA,TRBJ1-6,CASSLFRTGGDSPLHF,TGCGCCAGCAGCTTGTTTAGGACAGGAGGGGATTCACCCCTCCACTTT
TRBD1,TRBV19,NA,TRBJ1-5,CASSIGTGVQGNQPQHF,TGTGCCAGTAGTATTGGGACAGGGGTACAAGGCAATCAGCCCCAGCATTTT
TRBD2,TRBV28,NA,TRBJ2-3,CASSLLAGTTDTQYF,TGTGCCAGCAGTTTACTAGCGGGAACCACAGATACGCAGTATTTT
NA,TRBV7-8,once,TRBJ1-3,CASSPSRGISGNTIYF,TGTGCCAGCAGCCCCTCCCGCGGTATCTCTGGAAACACCATATATTTT
TRBD1,TRBV7-9,NA,TRBJ1-2,CANRPLGQGSHGYTF,TGTGCCAACCGACCCCTGGGACAGGGAAGTCATGGCTACACCTTC
TRBD1,TRBV25-1,NA,TRBJ2-7,CASSGNRGSPHEQYF,TGTGCCAGCAGTGGTAACAGGGGATCCCCTCACGAGCAGTACTTC
NA,TRBV19,NA,TRBJ2-2,CASRHRLDTGELFF,TGTGCCAGTAGACACAGGTTAGACACCGGGGAGCTGTTTTTT
TRBD2,TRBV5-1,NA,TRBJ2-5,CASSPGGGSAETQYF,TGCGCCAGCAGCCCCGGGGGGGGTTCCGCGGAGACCCAGTACTTC
TRBD1,TRBV7-8,NA,TRBJ1-2,CASSYQGAGYTF,TGTGCCAGCAGCTACCAGGGGGCGGGCTACACCTTC
TRBD1,TRBV4-2,NA,TRBJ1-2,CASSQDSKETGGLDYGYTF,TGTGCCAGCAGCCAAGATAGTAAGGAAACAGGGGGATTGGACTATGGCTACACCTTC
TRBD1,TRBV7-2,once,TRBJ2-7,CASTRQGSYEQYF,TGTGCCAGCACCAGACAGGGGTCCTACGAGCAGTACTTC
NA,TRBV10-3,NA,TRBJ1-1,CAISESGRMNTEAFF,TGTGCCATCAGTGAGTCGGGCAGAATGAACACTGAAGCTTTCTTT
TRBD1,TRBV19,NA,TRBJ2-2,CASTPSGGLASGELFF,TGTGCCAGTACCCCTTCAGGGGGCTTAGCTTCCGGGGAGCTGTTTTTT
TRBD1,TRBV29-1,NA,TRBJ2-1,CSVEETGAPYNEQFF,TGCAGCGTTGAAGAGACAGGGGCCCCCTACAATGAGCAGTTCTTC
TRBD2,TRBV7-9,NA,TRBJ2-2,CASSPRTSGGVNTGELFF,TGTGCCAGCAGCCCGAGGACTAGCGGGGGGGTGAACACCGGGGAGCTGTTTTTT
NA,TRBV6-5,NA,TRBJ1-2,CASMEKSGYGYTF,TGTGCCAGCATGGAAAAGAGCGGCTATGGCTACACCTTC
NA,TRBV19,NA,TRBJ1-5,CASSHPAGGGNQPQHF,TGTGCCAGTAGTCACCCCGCCGGGGGTGGGAATCAGCCCCAGCATTTT
TRBD1,TRBV5-6,few,TRBJ1-3,CASSRQGGNTIYF,TGTGCCAGCAGTCGACAGGGGGGAAACACCATATATTTT
NA,TRBV14,NA,TRBJ1-6,CASSLRTGPEANSPLHF,TGTGCCAGCAGCCTAAGGACCGGCCCGGAGGCTAATTCACCCCTCCACTTT
TRBD1,TRBV6-6,NA,TRBJ1-3,CASSLRTGGSGNTIYF,TGTGCCAGCAGTCTCCGGACAGGGGGCTCTGGAAACACCATATATTTT
TRBD1,TRBV7-2,NA,TRBJ1-2,CASSHPGGVGYTF,TGTGCCAGCAGCCACCCAGGGGGCGTTGGCTACACCTTC
TRBD2,TRBV7-3,NA,TRBJ2-1,CASSGGISGGVNEQFF,TGTGCCAGCAGCGGAGGAATTAGCGGGGGTGTCAATGAGCAGTTCTTC
NA,TRBV4-1,NA,TRBJ2-3,CASSQQTLGTDTQYF,TGCGCCAGCAGCCAGCAGACCCTAGGCACAGATACGCAGTATTTT
NA,TRBV19,NA,TRBJ1-3,CASSISYSGNTIYF,TGTGCCAGTAGTATCTCTTACTCTGGAAACACCATATATTTT
TRBD2,TRBV13,few,TRBJ2-7,CASSILGGFSYEQYF,TGTGCCAGCAGCATCCTCGGGGGGTTCTCCTACGAGCAGTACTTC
NA,TRBV7-9,NA,TRBJ1-1,CASSLARGTEAFF,TGTGCCAGCAGCTTAGCGAGGGGGACTGAAGCTTTCTTT
NA,TRBV7-9,NA,TRBJ2-3,CASSRTGTTITDTQYF,TGTGCCAGCAGCAGAACCGGAACTACGATAACAGATACGCAGTATTTT
TRBD2,TRBV11-1,few,TRBJ2-7,CASSSPSGLADYEQYF,TGTGCCAGCAGCTCCCCTTCGGGACTAGCGGACTACGAGCAGTACTTC
NA,TRBV7-2,once,TRBJ1-2,CASSSALTLANYGYTF,TGTGCCAGCAGTTCCGCCTTGACGCTAGCTAACTATGGCTACACCTTC
NA,TRBV19,NA,TRBJ1-2,CASSRQGIYGYTF,TGTGCCAGTAGTAGGCAGGGAATCTATGGCTACACCTTC